This T cell receptor beta chain was captured in a study of T cells in Graves' hyperthyroidism and ophthalmopathy. Study results and caveats: Appearing also in blood were most of the thyroid clonotypes expanded above 0.001.

Criteria for exclusion of patients were uncontrolled infection, other autoimmune disease, pregnancy or lactation. The source of the PBMCs was approximately 9.5 ml of fresh peripheral blood. This clonotype came up many times. Antigen unknown. TCR beta CDR3 sequences were amplified from RNA transcripts. TCR CDR3 underwent first-round RT-PCR with the HTBI primer set. TCRdb passed the multiplex PCR reads through MiXCR, listing each CDR3 protein once. The repertoire includes around 430,000 distinct CDR3 sequences, approximately 15% of them detected once, and 30% to 35% sits in the top ten. With 1 base clipped from V and 5 bases from J, the junction kept 3 bases outside the gene matches. Germline V gives CDR1 DFQATT, CDR2 SNEGSKA (reference sequence). CDR3 length: 13 amino acids.

The rearrangement joins TRBV20-1 to TRBJ2-7, with TRBD2 matching over 9 bases. The TCR sequence derives from a woman in her 30s with Graves' hyperthyroidism. Source material: blood. This CDR3 is CSARGLAGNEQYF. DNA of the CDR3: TGCAGTGCTAGAGGGCTAGCGGGGAACGAGCAGTACTTC.